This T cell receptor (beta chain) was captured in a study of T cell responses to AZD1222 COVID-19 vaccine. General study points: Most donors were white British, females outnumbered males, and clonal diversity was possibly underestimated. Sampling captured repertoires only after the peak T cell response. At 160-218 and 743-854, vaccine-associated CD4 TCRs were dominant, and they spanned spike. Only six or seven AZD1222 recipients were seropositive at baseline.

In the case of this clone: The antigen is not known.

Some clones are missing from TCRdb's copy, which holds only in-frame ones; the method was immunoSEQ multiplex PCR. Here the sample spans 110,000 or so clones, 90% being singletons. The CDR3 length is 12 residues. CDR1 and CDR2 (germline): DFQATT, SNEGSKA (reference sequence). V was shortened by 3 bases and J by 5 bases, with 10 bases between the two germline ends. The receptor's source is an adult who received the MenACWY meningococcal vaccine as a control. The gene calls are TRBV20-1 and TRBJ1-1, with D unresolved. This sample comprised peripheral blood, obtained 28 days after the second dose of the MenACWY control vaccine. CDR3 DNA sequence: TGCAGTGCTAGTAAGAGAGTGACTGAAGCTTTCTTT. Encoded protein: CSASKRVTEAFF.